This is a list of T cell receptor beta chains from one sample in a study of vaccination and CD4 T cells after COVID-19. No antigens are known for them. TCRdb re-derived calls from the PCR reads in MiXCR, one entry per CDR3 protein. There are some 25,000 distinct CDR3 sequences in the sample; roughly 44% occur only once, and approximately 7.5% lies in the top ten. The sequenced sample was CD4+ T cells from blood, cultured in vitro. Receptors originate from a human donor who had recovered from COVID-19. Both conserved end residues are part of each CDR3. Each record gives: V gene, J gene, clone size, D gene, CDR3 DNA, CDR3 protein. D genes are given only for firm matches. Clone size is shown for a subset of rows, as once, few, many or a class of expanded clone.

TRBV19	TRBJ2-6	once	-	TGTGCCACCCTCGGTAGGGGTGGGGCCAACGTCCTGACTTTC	CATLGRGGANVLTF
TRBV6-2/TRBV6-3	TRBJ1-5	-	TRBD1	TGTGCCAGCAGTTATGACTGGATGACAGGGAATAGCAATCAGCCCCAGCATTTT	CASSYDWMTGNSNQPQHF
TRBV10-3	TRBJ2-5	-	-	TGTGCCATCAGGCAGGGGAAAGTGAGGGAGACCCAGTACTTC	CAIRQGKVRETQYF
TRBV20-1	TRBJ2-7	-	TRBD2	TGCAGTGCTAGAGATCAGGGGACTAGCGGGATCTACGAGCAGTACTTC	CSARDQGTSGIYEQYF
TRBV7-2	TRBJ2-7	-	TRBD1	TGTGCCAGCACCTGGGACAGGGGCCCCTACGAGCAGTACTTC	CASTWDRGPYEQYF
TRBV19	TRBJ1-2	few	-	TGTGCCAGTACCCGGGAGGGTTATGGCTACACCTTC	CASTREGYGYTF
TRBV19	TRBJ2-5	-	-	TGTGCCAGTAGTATCCGGGGGCTGATAAAAGAGACCCAGTACTTC	CASSIRGLIKETQYF
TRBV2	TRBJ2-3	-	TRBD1	TGTGCCAGCAGTGACAGGGGGCTGTCAGATACGCAGTATTTT	CASSDRGLSDTQYF
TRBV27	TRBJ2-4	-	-	TGTGCCAGCAGTCTCAGTTGGTCAGGCAAAAACATTCAGTACTTC	CASSLSWSGKNIQYF
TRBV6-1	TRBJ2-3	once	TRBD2	TGTGCCAGCAGTGGGCCCGTACTAGCGGGAAGCTCAGATACGCAGTATTTT	CASSGPVLAGSSDTQYF
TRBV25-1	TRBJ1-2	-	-	TGTGCCAACTGTCGATCGGGAAACTATGGCTACACCTTC	CANCRSGNYGYTF
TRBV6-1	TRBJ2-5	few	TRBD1	TGTGCCAGAGTCCCGGGACAGGGTCGAGAGACCCAGTACTTC	CARVPGQGRETQYF
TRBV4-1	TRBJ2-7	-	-	TGCGCCAGCAGCCAACAAGAGGGGTACGAGCAGTACTTC	CASSQQEGYEQYF
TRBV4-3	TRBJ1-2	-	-	TGCGCCAGCAGCCAAGTGGACACCTCCAACTATGGCTACACCTTC	CASSQVDTSNYGYTF
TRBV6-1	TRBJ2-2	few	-	TGTGCCAGCACCCGGAACGCGAACACCGGTGAGCTGTTTTTT	CASTRNANTGELFF
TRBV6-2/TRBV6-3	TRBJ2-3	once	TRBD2	TGTGCCAGCAGTTACCCGACTAGCGGGAGGGCCGGGGGCACAGATACGCAGTATTTT	CASSYPTSGRAGGTDTQYF
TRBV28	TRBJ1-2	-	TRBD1	TGTGCCAGCGCGGGACAGGGCGACTACACCTTC	CASAGQGDYTF
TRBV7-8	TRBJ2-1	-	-	TGTGCCAGCAGCATCACAGCGGACAATGAGCAGTTCTTC	CASSITADNEQFF
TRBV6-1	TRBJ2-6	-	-	TGTGCCAGCAGTGATTTAGGGGGGTCAAGTTCTGGGGCCAACGTCCTGACTTTC	CASSDLGGSSSGANVLTF
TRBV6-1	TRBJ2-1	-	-	TGTGCCAGCACCGCAAGAGGTACCGATGAGCAGTTCTTC	CASTARGTDEQFF
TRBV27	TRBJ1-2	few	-	TGTGCCAGCAGTTTGGGGTGGGGGGGAGCTAACTATGGCTACACCTTC	CASSLGWGGANYGYTF
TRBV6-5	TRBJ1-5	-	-	TGTGCCAGCAGTTACTCGGTATCGGGCAATCAGCCCCAGCATTTT	CASSYSVSGNQPQHF
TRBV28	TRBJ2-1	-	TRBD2	TGTGCCAGCAGTTTAGTGGGTAGCGGGAGGGAAGAGCAGTTCTTC	CASSLVGSGREEQFF
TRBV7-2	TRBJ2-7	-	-	TGTGCCAGCAGCTCTAATTGGGGGCAGTACTTC	CASSSNWGQYF
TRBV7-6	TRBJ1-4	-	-	TGTGCCAGCAGCTCCCTCGGCCGAGGTGAAAAACTGTTTTTT	CASSSLGRGEKLFF
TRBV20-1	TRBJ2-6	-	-	TGCAGTGCTAGGGACTACTCTCCCTCTGGGGCCAACGTCCTGACTTTC	CSARDYSPSGANVLTF
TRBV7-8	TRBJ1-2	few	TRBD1	TGTGCCAGCAGCCCCGGGACAGGACACTATGGCTACACCTTC	CASSPGTGHYGYTF